This is a list of T cell receptor beta chains from one sample in a study of blood T cell repertoires in COVID-19. Profiled with immunoSEQ multiplex PCR; TCRdb holds only in-frame clones, not every one. Seen here are 95,000 to 110,000 clones, roughly 87% observed once, and the top ten hold roughly 6%. Specimen: peripheral blood. Receptors were obtained from a human donor in a cohort sampled during active COVID-19. CDR3s include the opening cysteine and the closing phenylalanine or tryptophan. Fields, in order: J gene, clone size, D gene, V gene, CDR3 protein, CDR3 DNA. The D gene is left open where the match is weak. Size is stated for part of the rows, as once, few or many counts, or as a class when the clone is expanded.

TRBJ2-1 | - | - | TRBV16 | CASSQARNEQFF | TGTGCCAGCAGCCAAGCTAGAAATGAGCAGTTCTTC
TRBJ2-7 | - | - | TRBV11-1 | CASSLQGTTYEQYF | TGTGCCAGCAGCCTGCAGGGGACTACCTACGAGCAGTACTTC
TRBJ2-5 | once | TRBD2 | TRBV7-9 | CASSRASGAQETQYF | TGTGCCAGCAGCCGCGCTAGCGGAGCCCAAGAGACCCAGTACTTC
TRBJ2-1 | - | - | TRBV2 | CASSNGVGVNEQFF | TGTGCCAGCAGTAATGGAGTCGGGGTCAATGAGCAGTTCTTC
TRBJ2-7 | - | - | TRBV5-1 | CASSSSLERYEQYF | TGCGCCAGCAGCTCTTCTCTAGAAAGGTACGAGCAGTACTTC
TRBJ2-2 | - | TRBD1 | TRBV6-6 | CASRGQGNTGELFF | TGTGCCAGCAGGGGACAGGGGAACACCGGGGAGCTGTTTTTT
TRBJ1-3 | - | TRBD1 | TRBV30 | CARGTGGDGNTIYF | TGTGCCAGAGGGACAGGGGGCGATGGAAACACCATATATTTT
TRBJ2-4 | - | - | TRBV12-3/TRBV12-4 | CASSLAEVRIQYF | TGTGCCAGCAGTTTAGCAGAGGTTAGGATTCAGTACTTC
TRBJ1-1 | - | TRBD1 | TRBV6-5 | CASSTGQNMNTEAFF | TGTGCCAGCAGTACGGGACAGAACATGAACACTGAAGCTTTCTTT
TRBJ2-3 | - | TRBD1 | TRBV11-1 | CASSSPDRGADTQYF | TGTGCCAGCAGCTCCCCGGACAGGGGCGCAGATACGCAGTATTTT
TRBJ1-2 | - | TRBD1 | TRBV5-1 | CASSSGQRSSGDYGYTF | TGCGCCAGCAGCTCGGGACAGCGGTCCTCCGGCGACTATGGCTACACCTTC
TRBJ2-7 | - | TRBD1 | TRBV2 | CASRRATGGIYEQYF | TGTGCCAGCAGGCGAGCGACAGGGGGCATTTACGAGCAGTACTTC
TRBJ2-7 | - | TRBD2 | TRBV13 | CASSLDGGDYEQYF | TGTGCCAGCAGCTTAGATGGGGGGGACTACGAGCAGTACTTC